This TCR beta chain was obtained from a study of CD8 T cells in Susac syndrome. Reverse transcription of roughly 0.5 to 1 ug RNA was carried out with random hexamers. From the immunoSEQ multiplex PCR reads, TCRdb called clonotypes with MiXCR, one entry per CDR3 protein. Of hundreds of thousands of distinct CDR3 sequences listed, over 85% are singletons. The CDR3 length is 13 residues. The V and J ends lost 5 bases and 4 bases respectively, with 10 bases between them. The germline V gene has CDR1 MGHRA and CDR2 YSYEKL. CD8+ and CD4+ T cells circulating in blood were sequenced for TCR beta. The specimen sequenced was CD4+ T cells from PBMCs. This TCR was sampled from a human donor with multiple sclerosis. The rearrangement links TRBV4-1 to TRBJ2-3; D is ambiguous. The CDR3 loop reads CASSTRPPDTQYF. CDR3 DNA: TGCGCCAGCAGCACCCGCCCCCCAGATACGCAGTATTTT.